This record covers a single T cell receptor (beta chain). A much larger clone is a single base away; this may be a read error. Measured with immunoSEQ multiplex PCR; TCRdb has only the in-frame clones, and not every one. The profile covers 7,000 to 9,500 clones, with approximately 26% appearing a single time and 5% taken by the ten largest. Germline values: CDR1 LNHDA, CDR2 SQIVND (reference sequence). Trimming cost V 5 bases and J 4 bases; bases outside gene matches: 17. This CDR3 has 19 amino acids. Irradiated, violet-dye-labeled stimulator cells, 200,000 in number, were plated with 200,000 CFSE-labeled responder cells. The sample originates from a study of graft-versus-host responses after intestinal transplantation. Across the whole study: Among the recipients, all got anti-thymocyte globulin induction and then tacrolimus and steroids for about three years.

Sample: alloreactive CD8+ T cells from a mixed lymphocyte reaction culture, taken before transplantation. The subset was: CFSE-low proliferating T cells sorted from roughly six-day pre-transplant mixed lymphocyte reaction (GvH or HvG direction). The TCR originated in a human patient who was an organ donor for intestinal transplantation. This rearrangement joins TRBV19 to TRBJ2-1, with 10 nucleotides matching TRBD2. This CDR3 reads CASSFQGQASGGSYNEQFF. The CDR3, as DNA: TGTGCCAGTAGTTTCCAGGGCCAGGCTAGCGGGGGATCGTACAATGAGCAGTTCTTC. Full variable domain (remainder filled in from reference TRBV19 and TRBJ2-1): DGGITQSPKYLFRKEGQNVTLSCEQNLNHDAMYWYRQDPGQGLRLIYYSQIVNDFQKGDIAEGYSVSREKKESFPLTVTSAQKNPTAFYLCASSFQGQASGGSYNEQFFGPGTRLTVL.